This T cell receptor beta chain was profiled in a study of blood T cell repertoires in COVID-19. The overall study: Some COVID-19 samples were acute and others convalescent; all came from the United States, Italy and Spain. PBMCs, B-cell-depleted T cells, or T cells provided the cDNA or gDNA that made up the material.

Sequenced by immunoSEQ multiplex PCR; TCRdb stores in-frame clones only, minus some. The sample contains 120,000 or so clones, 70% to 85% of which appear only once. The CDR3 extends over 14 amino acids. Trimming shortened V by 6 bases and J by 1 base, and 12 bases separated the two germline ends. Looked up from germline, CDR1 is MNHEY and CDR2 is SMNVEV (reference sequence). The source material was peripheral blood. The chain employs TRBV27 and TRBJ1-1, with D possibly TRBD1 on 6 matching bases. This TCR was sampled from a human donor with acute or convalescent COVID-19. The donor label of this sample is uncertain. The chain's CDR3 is CASRNRDGNTEAFF. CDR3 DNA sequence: TGTGCCAGCAGAAACAGGGATGGGAACACTGAAGCTTTCTTT.